This TCR beta chain was captured by sequencing in a study of blood T cell repertoires in COVID-19. For the study at large: Samples taken during acute and convalescent COVID-19 were collected in the United States, Italy and Spain.

Germline loops: CDR1 MDHEN, CDR2 SYDVKM. The trim removed 4 bases at V and 0 bases at J, leaving 2 bases unmatched. The CDR3 is 15 amino acids. The assay was immunoSEQ multiplex PCR, and TCRdb's table has in-frame clones only and misses some. The sample lists around 200,000 clones; approximately 80% were seen once. The sequenced sample was peripheral blood. This chain joins TRBV28 and TRBJ2-1; TRBD2 aligns across 8 bases. The clonotype comes from a man in his fifties or sixties who had recovered from COVID-19. The CDR3 loop is CASSSTSDSYNEQFF. Written as DNA, the CDR3 is TGTGCCAGCAGTTCGACTAGCGACTCCTACAATGAGCAGTTCTTC. Variable domain in full (rest from reference TRBV28 and TRBJ2-1): DVKVTQSSRYLVKRTGEKVFLECVQDMDHENMFWYRQDPGLGLRLIYFSYDVKMKEKGDIPEGYSVSREKKERFSLILESASTNQTSMYLCASSSTSDSYNEQFFGPGTRLTVL.